This TCR beta chain originates from a study of T cells in women clearing cervical HPV infection. Turning to the study itself: Case blood was drawn when the lesion was first found; control blood after infection became undetectable.

Genomic DNA, averaging around 1,200 ng per sample, yielded TCR beta CDR3 via immunoSEQ. TCRdb keeps only in-frame clones here, not all; method: immunoSEQ multiplex PCR. Recorded for this sample: 25,000 to 35,000 clones. MY09/MY11 PCR detected cervical HPV DNA; dot-blot assigned genotypes. The ends lost 6 bases at V and 9 bases at J; junction bases unmatched: 4. The CDR3 totals 14 residues. CDR1 is SNHLY, CDR2 FYNNEI, per germline. On this clone itself: The CDR3 is cut off 3 residues early in the read; its end comes from the germline J gene.

This chain joins TRBV2 and TRBJ1-6; 11 bases align to TRBD1. The sample comprised blood buffy coat. The source of this sequence is a woman aged 18-70 years with a cervical HPV16 infection that either progressed to CIN3+ or cleared (not recorded which). CDR3 bases read: TGTGCCAGCAGCGGGACAGGGGGTGGTTCACCC. This gives the protein CASSGTGGGSP. The whole CDR3 sequence is CASSGTGGGSPLHF.